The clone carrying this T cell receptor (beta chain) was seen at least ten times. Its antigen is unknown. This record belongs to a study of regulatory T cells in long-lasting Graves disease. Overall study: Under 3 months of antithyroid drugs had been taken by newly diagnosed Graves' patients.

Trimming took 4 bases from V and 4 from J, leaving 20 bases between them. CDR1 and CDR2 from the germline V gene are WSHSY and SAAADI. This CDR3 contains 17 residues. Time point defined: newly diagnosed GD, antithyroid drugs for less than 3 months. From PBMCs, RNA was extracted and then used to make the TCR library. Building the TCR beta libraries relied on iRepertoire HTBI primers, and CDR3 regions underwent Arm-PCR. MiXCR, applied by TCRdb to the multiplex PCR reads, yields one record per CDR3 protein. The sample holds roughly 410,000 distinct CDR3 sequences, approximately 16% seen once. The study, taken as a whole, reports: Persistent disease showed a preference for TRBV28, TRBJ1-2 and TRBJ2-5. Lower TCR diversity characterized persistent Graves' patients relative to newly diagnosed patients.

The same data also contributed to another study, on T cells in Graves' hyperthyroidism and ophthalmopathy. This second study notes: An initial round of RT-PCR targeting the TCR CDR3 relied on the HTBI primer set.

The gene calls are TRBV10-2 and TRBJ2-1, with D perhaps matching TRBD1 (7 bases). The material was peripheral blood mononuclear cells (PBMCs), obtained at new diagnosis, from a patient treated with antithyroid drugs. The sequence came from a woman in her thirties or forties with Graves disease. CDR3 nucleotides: TGCGCCAGCAGTGTTTTGTGGTCCAGGGGGGAGTACAATGAGCAGTTCTTC. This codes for CASSVLWSRGEYNEQFF.